Listed here are 14 T cell receptor beta chains from one sample, sequenced in a study of shared clonotypes between healthy human individuals. The repertoire was sequenced with immunoSEQ multiplex PCR; TCRdb's copy has only in-frame clones and lacks some. The sample lists more than 2 million clones, roughly 94% seen once, with around 1.1% in the top ten. It was CD45RO-negative cells, positively selected for CCR7, that made up naive CD8 cells, with terminally differentiated effector memory CD45RA+ cells excluded. Sequencing was performed on naive CD8+ T cells sorted from blood. The source of these receptors is a man younger than 30 in good health.

The chain employs TRBV7-8 and TRBJ2-7; TRBD2 might be the D (5 bases). The CDR3 length is 14 residues. Germline V gives CDR1 SGHVS, CDR2 FQNEAQ. The V end was cut by 5 bases, the J end by 2 bases, with 13 bases between. In DNA, the CDR3 is TGTGCCAGCAGCGTGACCGGGATTACCTACGAGCAGTACTTC. Protein sequence: CASSVTGITYEQYF. The full variable domain, rest sourced from reference TRBV7-8 and TRBJ2-7, is GAGVSQSPRYKVAKRGQDVALRCDPISGHVSLFWYQQALGQGPEFLTYFQNEAQLDKSGLPSDRFFAERPEGSVSTLKIQRTQQEDSAVYLCASSVTGITYEQYFGPGTRLTVT.

The J gene is TRBJ2-3, the V gene TRBV4-1; the D gene is possibly TRBD2 (5 bases). Germline-derived CDR1 and CDR2 are MGHRA and YSYEKL. The CDR3 loop spans 16 amino acids. V was shortened by 6 bases and J by 5 bases, with 21 bases between the two germline ends. The CDR3 here is CASRTSAGKKIDTQYF. DNA of the CDR3: TGCGCCAGCAGGACAAGCGCCGGGAAAAAAATAGATACGCAGTATTTT.

The J gene is TRBJ1-2, the V gene TRBV30, with no clear D. The germline CDR1 and CDR2 sequences are GTSNPN and SVGIG (reference sequence). Trimming took 0 bases from V and 4 from J, leaving 15 bases between them. The CDR3 contains 15 residues. The CDR3 DNA is TGTGCCTGGAGTGTACCGCCAGACCGGTTCTATGGCTACACCTTC. Its translation is CAWSVPPDRFYGYTF.

The rearrangement joins TRBV30 to TRBJ2-2, with D hard to call. Trimming cost V 0 bases and J 4 bases, with 12 bases left between them. Germline V gives CDR1 GTSNPN, CDR2 SVGIG (reference sequence). The CDR3 totals 15 residues. The CDR3 DNA is TGTGCCTGGAGTGTCATGGGCCTCACCACCGGGGAGCTGTTTTTT. It translates to CAWSVMGLTTGELFF.

The chain recombines TRBV5-6 with TRBJ1-1; no definite D call. Germline V gives CDR1 SGHDT, CDR2 YYEEEE. Trimming took 6 bases from V and 1 from J, leaving 16 bases between them. This CDR3 is built from 15 residues. The CDR3 loop reads CASNHMGSPNTEAFF. The CDR3 DNA reads TGTGCCAGCAACCACATGGGGTCCCCGAACACTGAAGCTTTCTTT.

The chain carries TRBV6-5 and TRBJ2-4; D unresolved. Per the germline V gene, CDR1 is MNHEY and CDR2 is SVGAGI. The CDR3 totals 12 residues. V shed 4 bases and J shed 6 bases, with 7 bases lying between them. The CDR3: CASSSSGNIQYF. DNA for the CDR3: TGTGCCAGCAGTTCCTCGGGAAACATTCAGTACTTC.

The rearrangement joins TRBV5-8 to TRBJ2-5; D is possibly TRBD2 (6 bases). The CDR3 sequence is 14 residues long. V was pared by 0 bases and J by 5 bases, with 11 bases between. CDR1 is SGHTS, CDR2 YDEGEE, per germline. CDR3 sequence reads: CASSLVAVVETQYF. The DNA for the CDR3 is TGTGCCAGCAGCTTGGTAGCGGTCGTTGAGACCCAGTACTTC.

This clone was recorded once. The rearrangement uses TRBV9 and TRBJ2-7; 9 bases match TRBD1. There are 16 residues in the CDR3. From germline, CDR1 is SGDLS and CDR2 YYNGEE. The V segment lost 4 bases and the J segment 3 bases; nucleotides outside the gene matches: 11. The CDR3 DNA is TGTGCCAGCAGCTCCCCCCCCGGGACAGGGTTCTACGAGCAGTACTTC. Its protein is CASSSPPGTGFYEQYF.

This chain links TRBV10-3 with TRBJ1-2; D gene unclear. Germline CDR1 and CDR2: ENHRY and SYGVKD. Between the trimmed V and J ends, which lost 0 bases and 3 bases, there was a span of 11 bases. The CDR3 is 15 amino acids. Here the CDR3 DNA reads TGTGCCATCAGTGAGTCGACTGGGGATTACTATGGCTACACCTTC. It translates to CAISESTGDYYGYTF.

Regarding this clone: At one end, the junction sequence differs from germline, possibly due to a read error. The chain joins TRBV7-9 to TRBJ2-7; no reliable D call. Germline V lookup: CDR1 SEHNR, CDR2 FQNEAQ (reference sequence). The CDR3 contains 11 residues. DNA for the CDR3: TGTGCCAGCAGCCGCGGTTTGTGGTGGTATTTC. The encoded protein is CASSRGLWWYF.

The V and J genes are TRBV10-3 and TRBJ2-7; 11 bases agree with TRBD2. The CDR3 contains 17 residues. Losses at the gene ends were 6 bases for V and 0 bases for J; bases not matched to a gene: 10. Per germline, CDR1 ENHRY and CDR2 SYGVKD. The CDR3 loop is CAISPGTSGPRSYEQYF. Here the CDR3 DNA reads TGTGCCATCAGCCCCGGGACTAGCGGACCCCGCTCCTACGAGCAGTACTTC.

The chain recombines TRBV20-1 with TRBJ2-5; possible D gene TRBD2, 5 bases. Germline values: CDR1 DFQATT, CDR2 SNEGSKA (reference sequence). V lost 5 bases and J lost 5, with 9 bases in between. This CDR3 is built from 11 residues. The CDR3 DNA reads as TGCAGTGCTCCTGGGGAGGAGACCCAGTACTTC. The encoded protein is CSAPGEETQYF.

This rearrangement joins TRBV7-9 to TRBJ1-1; TRBD1 matches at 11 bases. The germline CDR1 and CDR2 sequences are SEHNR and FQNEAQ (reference sequence). The CDR3 length is 12 residues. J gave up 8 bases and V 8 bases, and 4 bases lay outside the gene matches. The CDR3 nucleotides are TGTGCCAGCGGGACAGGGGGACTCGAAGCTTTCTTT. Protein sequence: CASGTGGLEAFF.

This clone was found once. The CDR3, as DNA: TGTGCCAGCAGTTACCCTAAAGCTTTCTTT. Encoded protein: CASSYPKAFF. J is TRBJ1-1 and V is TRBV6-5; D call uncertain. CDR1 is MNHEY, CDR2 SVGAGI, per germline. This CDR3 has 10 residues. V was cut by 2 bases and J by 9 bases, with 4 bases left in between.